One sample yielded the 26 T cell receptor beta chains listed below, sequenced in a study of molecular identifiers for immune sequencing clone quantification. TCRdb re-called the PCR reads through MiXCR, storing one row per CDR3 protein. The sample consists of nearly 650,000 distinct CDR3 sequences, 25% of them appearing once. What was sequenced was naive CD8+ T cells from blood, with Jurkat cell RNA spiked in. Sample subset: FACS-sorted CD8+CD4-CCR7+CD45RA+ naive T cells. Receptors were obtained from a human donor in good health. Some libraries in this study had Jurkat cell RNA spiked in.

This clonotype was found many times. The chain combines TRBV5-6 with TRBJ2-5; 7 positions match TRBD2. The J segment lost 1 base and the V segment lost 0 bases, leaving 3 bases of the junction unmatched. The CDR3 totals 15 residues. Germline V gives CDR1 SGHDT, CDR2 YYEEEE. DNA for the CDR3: TGTGCCAGCAGCTTGGTCCGGGGGGTCCAAGAGACCCAGTACTTC. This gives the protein CASSLVRGVQETQYF.

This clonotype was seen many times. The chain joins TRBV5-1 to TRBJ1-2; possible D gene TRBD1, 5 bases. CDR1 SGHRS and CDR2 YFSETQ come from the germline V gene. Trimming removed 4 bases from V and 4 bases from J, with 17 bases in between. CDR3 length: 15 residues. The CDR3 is CASSALPTDVYGYTF. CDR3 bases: TGCGCCAGCAGCGCGCTCCCGACAGACGTCTATGGCTACACCTTC.

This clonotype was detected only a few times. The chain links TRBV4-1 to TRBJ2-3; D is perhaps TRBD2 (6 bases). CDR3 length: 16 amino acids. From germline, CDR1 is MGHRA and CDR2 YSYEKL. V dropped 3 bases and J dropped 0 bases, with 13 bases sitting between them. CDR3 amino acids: CASSQIAERSTDTQYF. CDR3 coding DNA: TGCGCCAGCAGCCAGATAGCGGAACGAAGCACAGATACGCAGTATTTT.

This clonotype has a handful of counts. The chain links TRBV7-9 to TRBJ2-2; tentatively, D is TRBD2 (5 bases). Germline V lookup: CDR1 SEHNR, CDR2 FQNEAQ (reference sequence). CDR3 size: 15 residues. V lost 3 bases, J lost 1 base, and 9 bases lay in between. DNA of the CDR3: TGTGCCAGCAGCTTGTTGGGAGAGAACACCGGGGAGCTGTTTTTT. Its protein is CASSLLGENTGELFF.

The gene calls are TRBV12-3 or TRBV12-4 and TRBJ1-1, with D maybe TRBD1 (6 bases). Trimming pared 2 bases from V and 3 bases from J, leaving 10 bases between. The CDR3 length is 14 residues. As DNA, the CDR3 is TGTGCCAGCAGTTTAATAGGGGGTGACACTGAAGCTTTCTTT. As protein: CASSLIGGDTEAFF.

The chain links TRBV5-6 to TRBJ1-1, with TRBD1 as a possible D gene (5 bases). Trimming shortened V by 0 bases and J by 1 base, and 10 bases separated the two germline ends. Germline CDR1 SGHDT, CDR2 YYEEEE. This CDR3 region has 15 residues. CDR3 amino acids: CASSLGPGTNTEAFF. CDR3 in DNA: TGTGCCAGCAGCTTGGGGCCGGGGACGAACACTGAAGCTTTCTTT.

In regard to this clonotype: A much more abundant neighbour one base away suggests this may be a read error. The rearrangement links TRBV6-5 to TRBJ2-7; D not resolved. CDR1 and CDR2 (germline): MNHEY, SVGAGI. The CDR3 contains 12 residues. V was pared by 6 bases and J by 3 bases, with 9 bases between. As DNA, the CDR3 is TGTGCCAGCAGAAGTCAGATCTACGAGCAGTACTTC. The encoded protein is CASRSQIYEQYF.

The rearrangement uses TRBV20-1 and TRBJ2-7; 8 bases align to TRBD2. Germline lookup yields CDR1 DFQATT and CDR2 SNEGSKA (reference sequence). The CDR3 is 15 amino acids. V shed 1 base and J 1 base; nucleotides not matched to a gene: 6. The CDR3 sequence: CSARAVGGESYEQYF. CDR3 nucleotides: TGCAGTGCTAGAGCGGTCGGGGGGGAATCCTACGAGCAGTACTTC.

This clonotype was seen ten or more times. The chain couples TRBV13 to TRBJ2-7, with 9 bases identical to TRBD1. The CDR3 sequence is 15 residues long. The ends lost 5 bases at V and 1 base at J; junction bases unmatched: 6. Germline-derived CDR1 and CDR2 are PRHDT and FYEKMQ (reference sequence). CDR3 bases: TGTGCCAGCAGCCCACGGGACAGGGTGTCCTACGAGCAGTACTTC. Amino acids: CASSPRDRVSYEQYF.

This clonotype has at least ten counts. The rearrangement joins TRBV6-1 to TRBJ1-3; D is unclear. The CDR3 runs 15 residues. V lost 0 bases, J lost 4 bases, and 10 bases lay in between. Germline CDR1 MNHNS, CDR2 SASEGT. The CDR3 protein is CASSEAPVTGNTIYF. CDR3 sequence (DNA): TGTGCCAGCAGTGAAGCGCCCGTGACAGGAAACACCATATATTTT.

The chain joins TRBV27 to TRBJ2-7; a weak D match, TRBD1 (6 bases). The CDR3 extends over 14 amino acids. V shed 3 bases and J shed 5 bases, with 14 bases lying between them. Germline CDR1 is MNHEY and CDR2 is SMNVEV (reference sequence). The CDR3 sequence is CASSFVGRGNEQYF. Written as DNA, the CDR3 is TGTGCCAGCAGTTTTGTCGGCAGGGGCAACGAGCAGTACTTC.

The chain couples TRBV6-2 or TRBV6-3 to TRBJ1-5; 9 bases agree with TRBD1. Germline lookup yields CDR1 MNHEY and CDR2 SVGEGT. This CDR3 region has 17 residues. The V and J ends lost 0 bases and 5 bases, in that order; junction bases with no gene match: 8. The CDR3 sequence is CASSYSLGQGRDQPQHF. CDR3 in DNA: TGTGCCAGCAGTTACTCCTTAGGACAGGGGAGGGATCAGCCCCAGCATTTT.

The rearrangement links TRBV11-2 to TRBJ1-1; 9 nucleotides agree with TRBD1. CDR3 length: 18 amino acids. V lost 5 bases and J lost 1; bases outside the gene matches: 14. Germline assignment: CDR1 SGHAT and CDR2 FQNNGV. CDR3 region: CASSPTDRGAMANTEAFF. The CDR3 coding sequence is TGTGCCAGCAGCCCAACCGACAGGGGGGCAATGGCGAACACTGAAGCTTTCTTT. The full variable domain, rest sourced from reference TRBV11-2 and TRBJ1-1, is EAGVAQSPRYKIIEKRQSVAFWCNPISGHATLYWYQQILGQGPKLLIQFQNNGVVDDSQLPKDRFSAERLKGVDSTLKIQPAKLEDSAVYLCASSPTDRGAMANTEAFFGQGTRLTVV.

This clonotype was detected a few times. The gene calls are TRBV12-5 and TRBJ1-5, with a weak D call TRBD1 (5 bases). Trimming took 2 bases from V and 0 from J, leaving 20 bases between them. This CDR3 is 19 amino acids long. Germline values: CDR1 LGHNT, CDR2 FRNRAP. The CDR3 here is CASGLPKGLSGSSNQPQHF. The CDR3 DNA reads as TGTGCTAGTGGTTTGCCGAAGGGACTGAGCGGGAGTAGCAATCAGCCCCAGCATTTT.

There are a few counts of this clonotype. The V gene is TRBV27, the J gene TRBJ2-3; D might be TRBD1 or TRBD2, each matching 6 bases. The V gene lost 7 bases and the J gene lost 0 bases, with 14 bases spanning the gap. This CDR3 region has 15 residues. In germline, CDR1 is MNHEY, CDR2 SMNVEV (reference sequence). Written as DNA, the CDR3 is TGTGCCAGCATGGGCGCCGGGGGCAGCACAGATACGCAGTATTTT. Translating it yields CASMGAGGSTDTQYF.

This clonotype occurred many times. The CDR3 coding sequence is TGTGCCAGCAGTTTAGGGGGGATGGGCAAAAACATTCAGTACTTC. Translation: CASSLGGMGKNIQYF. The genes are TRBV12-3 or TRBV12-4 and TRBJ2-4, with D perhaps TRBD1 or TRBD2 (5 bases each). The CDR3 spans 15 residues. V shed 1 base and J shed 3 bases, with 10 bases lying between them.

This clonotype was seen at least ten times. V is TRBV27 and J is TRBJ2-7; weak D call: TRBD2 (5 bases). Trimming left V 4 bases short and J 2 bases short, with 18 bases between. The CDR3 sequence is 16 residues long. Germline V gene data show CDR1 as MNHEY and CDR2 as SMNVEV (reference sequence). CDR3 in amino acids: CASSYSGFGLTYEQYF. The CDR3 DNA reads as TGTGCCAGCAGTTATTCGGGGTTTGGGTTAACCTACGAGCAGTACTTC.

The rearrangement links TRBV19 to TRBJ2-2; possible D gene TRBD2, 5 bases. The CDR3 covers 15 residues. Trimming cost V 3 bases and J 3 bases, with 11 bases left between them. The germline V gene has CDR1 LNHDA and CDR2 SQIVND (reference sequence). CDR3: CASSIGGSYTGELFF. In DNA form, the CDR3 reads TGTGCCAGTAGTATTGGAGGTTCTTACACCGGGGAGCTGTTTTTT.

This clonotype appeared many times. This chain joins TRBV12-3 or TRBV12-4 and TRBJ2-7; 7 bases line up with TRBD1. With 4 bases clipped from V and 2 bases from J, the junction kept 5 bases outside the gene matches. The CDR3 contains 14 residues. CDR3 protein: CASSWAGTAYEQYF. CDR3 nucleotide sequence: TGTGCCAGCAGTTGGGCCGGGACAGCCTACGAGCAGTACTTC.

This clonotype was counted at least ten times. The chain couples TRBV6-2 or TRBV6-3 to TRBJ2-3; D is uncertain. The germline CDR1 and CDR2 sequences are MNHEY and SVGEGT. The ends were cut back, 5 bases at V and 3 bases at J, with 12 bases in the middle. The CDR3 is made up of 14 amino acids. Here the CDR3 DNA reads TGTGCCAGCAGTAAAGCTAGTACTACAGATACGCAGTATTTT. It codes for CASSKASTTDTQYF.

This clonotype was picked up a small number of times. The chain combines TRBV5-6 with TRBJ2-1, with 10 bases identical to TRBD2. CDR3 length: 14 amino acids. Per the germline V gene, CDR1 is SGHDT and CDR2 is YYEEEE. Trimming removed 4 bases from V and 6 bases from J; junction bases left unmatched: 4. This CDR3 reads CASSMLAGVNEQFF. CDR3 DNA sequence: TGTGCCAGCAGCATGCTAGCGGGGGTCAATGAGCAGTTCTTC.

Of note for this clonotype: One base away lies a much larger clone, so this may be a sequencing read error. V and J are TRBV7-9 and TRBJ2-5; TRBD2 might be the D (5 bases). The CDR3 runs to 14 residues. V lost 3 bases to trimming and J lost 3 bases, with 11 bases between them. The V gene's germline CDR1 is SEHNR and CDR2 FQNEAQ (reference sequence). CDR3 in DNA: TGTGCCAGCAGCTTTAACGGACTGAAAGAGACCCAGTACTTC. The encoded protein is CASSFNGLKETQYF.

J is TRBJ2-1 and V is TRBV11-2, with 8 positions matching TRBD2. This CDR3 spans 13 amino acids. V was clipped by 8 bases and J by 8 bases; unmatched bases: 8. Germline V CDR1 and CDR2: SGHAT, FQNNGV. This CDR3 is CASGGRLQDEQFF. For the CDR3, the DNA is TGTGCCAGCGGCGGGAGGCTGCAGGATGAGCAGTTCTTC.

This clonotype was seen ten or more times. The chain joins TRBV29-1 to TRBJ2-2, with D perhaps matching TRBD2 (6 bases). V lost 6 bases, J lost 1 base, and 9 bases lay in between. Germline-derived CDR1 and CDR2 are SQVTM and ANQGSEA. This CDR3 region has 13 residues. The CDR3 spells CSVLAENTGELFF. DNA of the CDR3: TGCAGCGTGTTAGCGGAGAACACCGGGGAGCTGTTTTTT.

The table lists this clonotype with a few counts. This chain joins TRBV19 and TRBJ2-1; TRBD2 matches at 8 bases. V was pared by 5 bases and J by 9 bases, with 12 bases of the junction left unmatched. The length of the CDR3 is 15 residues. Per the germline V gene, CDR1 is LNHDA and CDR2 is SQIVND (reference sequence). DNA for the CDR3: TGTGCCAGTAGTCCCGGGACTAGAACCTCCGGTGAGCAGTTCTTC. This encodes CASSPGTRTSGEQFF.

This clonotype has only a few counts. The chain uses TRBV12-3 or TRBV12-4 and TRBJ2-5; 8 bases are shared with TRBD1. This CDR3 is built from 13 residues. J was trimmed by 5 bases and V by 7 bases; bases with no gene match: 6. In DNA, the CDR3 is TGTGCCAGCAATGGACAGGGCGGGGAGACCCAGTACTTC. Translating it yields CASNGQGGETQYF.